What follows describes a single TCR beta chain. Using immunoSEQ multiplex PCR, the repertoire was profiled, and TCRdb retains in-frame clones only, with some absent. This table holds 200,000 to 250,000 clones, roughly nine tenths found once. The entry originates in a study of blood T cell repertoires in COVID-19. This CDR3 is 16 amino acids long. Germline values: CDR1 KGHSH, CDR2 LQKENI. Germline trimming cut 3 bases from V and 8 bases from J; bases unmatched to any gene: 11. Sequenced sample: PBMCs or T cells enriched from blood (not recorded which). V gene TRBV18 combines with J gene TRBJ2-2; 8 bases line up with TRBD2. This sequence originates from a woman in her forties or fifties in a cohort exposed to, infected with or recovered from COVID-19 (not recorded which). CDR3 DNA sequence: TGTGCCAGCTCACCGTCGCCGGGGGGGCCTCCGGGGGAGCTGTTTTTT. Translated: CASSPSPGGPPGELFF.